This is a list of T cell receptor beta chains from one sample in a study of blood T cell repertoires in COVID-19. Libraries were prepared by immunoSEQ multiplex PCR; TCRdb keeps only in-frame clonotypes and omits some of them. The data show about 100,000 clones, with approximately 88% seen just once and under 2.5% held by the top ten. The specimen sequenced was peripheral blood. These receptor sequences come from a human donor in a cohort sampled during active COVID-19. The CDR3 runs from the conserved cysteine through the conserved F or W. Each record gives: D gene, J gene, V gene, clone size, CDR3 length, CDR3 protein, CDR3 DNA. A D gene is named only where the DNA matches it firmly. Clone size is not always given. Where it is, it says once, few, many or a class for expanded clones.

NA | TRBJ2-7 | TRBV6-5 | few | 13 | CASSYIRAAEQYF | TGTGCCAGCAGTTACATCAGGGCGGCCGAGCAGTACTTC
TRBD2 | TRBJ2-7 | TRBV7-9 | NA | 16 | CASSYKGTSGSYEQYF | TGTGCCAGCAGCTATAAGGGGACTAGCGGGAGCTACGAGCAGTACTTC
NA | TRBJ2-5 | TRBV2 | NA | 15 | CASSETGGRGETQYF | TGTGCCAGCAGTGAGACGGGGGGCCGTGGAGAGACCCAGTACTTC
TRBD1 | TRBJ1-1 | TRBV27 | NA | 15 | CASSYRDREDTEAFF | TGTGCCAGCAGTTATCGGGACAGGGAGGACACTGAAGCTTTCTTT
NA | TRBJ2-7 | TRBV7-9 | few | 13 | CASSWGHSNEQYF | TGTGCCAGCAGCTGGGGACATAGCAACGAGCAGTACTTC
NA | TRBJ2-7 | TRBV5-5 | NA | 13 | CASSPYRTYEQYF | TGTGCCAGCAGCCCCTACAGGACCTACGAGCAGTACTTC
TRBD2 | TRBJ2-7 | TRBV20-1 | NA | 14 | CSASKAGGLYEQYF | TGCAGTGCTAGTAAAGCGGGGGGGCTATACGAGCAGTACTTC
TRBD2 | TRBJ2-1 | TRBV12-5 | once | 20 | CASGLGGLAGGHSSYNEQFF | TGTGCTAGTGGTTTGGGAGGACTAGCGGGAGGGCACAGCTCCTACAATGAGCAGTTCTTC
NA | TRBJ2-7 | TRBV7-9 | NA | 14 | CASSLTDRSYEQYF | TGTGCCAGCAGCTTAACGGACAGATCCTACGAGCAGTACTTC
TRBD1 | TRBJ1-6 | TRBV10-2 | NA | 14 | CASRETGSNSPLHF | TGCGCCAGCAGGGAGACAGGGAGTAATTCACCCCTCCACTTT
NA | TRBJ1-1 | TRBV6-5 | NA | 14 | CATLRTGMNTEAFF | TGTGCCACCCTACGTACAGGCATGAACACTGAAGCTTTCTTT
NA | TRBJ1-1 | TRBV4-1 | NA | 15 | CASSQGLGVGTEAFF | TGCGCCAGCAGCCAGGGGCTTGGGGTGGGGACTGAAGCTTTCTTT
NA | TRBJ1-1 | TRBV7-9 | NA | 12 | CASSGRNTEAFF | TGTGCCAGCAGCGGGAGGAACACTGAAGCTTTCTTT
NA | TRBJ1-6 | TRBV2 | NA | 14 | CASSDSAQGTPLHF | TGTGCCAGCAGTGATAGTGCGCAGGGGACACCCCTCCACTTT
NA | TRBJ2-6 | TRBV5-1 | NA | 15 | CASSLSGDPFNVLTF | TGCGCCAGCAGCTTATCAGGGGACCCGTTCAACGTCCTGACTTTC
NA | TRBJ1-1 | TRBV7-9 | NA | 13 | CASSLGQNTEAFF | TGTGCCAGCAGCTTAGGGCAGAACACTGAAGCTTTCTTT
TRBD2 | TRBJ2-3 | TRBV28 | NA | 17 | CASSLEISGGDTDTQYF | TGTGCCAGCAGTTTGGAAATAAGCGGGGGGGACACAGATACGCAGTATTTT
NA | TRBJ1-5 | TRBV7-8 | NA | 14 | CASSSSGWNQPQHF | TGTGCCAGCAGCTCGTCCGGGTGGAATCAGCCCCAGCATTTT
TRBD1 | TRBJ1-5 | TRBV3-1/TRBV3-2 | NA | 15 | CASSQGTGDRQPQHF | TGTGCCAGCAGCCAAGGGACAGGGGACCGTCAGCCCCAGCATTTT
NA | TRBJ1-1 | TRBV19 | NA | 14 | CATIRDNINTEAFF | TGTGCCACTATCCGGGACAACATCAACACTGAAGCTTTCTTT
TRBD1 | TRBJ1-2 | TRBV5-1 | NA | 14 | CASRQITGDYGYTF | TGCGCCAGCAGACAAATTACAGGGGACTATGGCTACACCTTC
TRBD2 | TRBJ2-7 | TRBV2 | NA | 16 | CASSETGLAGWYEQYF | TGTGCCAGCAGTGAAACGGGGCTAGCGGGATGGTACGAGCAGTACTTC
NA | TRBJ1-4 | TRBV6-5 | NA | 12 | CASRQVAEKLFF | TGTGCCAGCAGACAGGTAGCTGAAAAACTGTTTTTT
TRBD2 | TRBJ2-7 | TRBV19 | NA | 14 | CASSPGLAGYEQYF | TGTGCCAGTAGTCCTGGACTAGCGGGATACGAGCAGTACTTC
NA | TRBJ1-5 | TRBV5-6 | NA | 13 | CASSLWGGKPQHF | TGTGCCAGCAGCTTGTGGGGAGGGAAACCCCAGCATTTT
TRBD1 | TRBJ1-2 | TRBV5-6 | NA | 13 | CASSAGTGDGYTF | TGTGCCAGCAGCGCCGGGACAGGGGATGGCTACACCTTC
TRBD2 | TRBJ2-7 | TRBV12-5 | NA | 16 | CASGLGLAGVPYEQYF | TGTGCTAGTGGTTTGGGGCTAGCGGGAGTGCCCTACGAGCAGTACTTC
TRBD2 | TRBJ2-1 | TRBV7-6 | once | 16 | CASSLLSGNSYNEQFF | TGTGCCAGCAGCCTCCTTAGCGGGAACTCCTACAATGAGCAGTTCTTC
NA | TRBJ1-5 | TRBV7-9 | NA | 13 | CASSWGVGQPQHF | TGTGCCAGCAGCTGGGGGGTGGGGCAGCCCCAGCATTTT
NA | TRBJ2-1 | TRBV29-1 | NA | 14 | CSVQEGSSYNEQFF | TGCAGCGTTCAAGAAGGGAGCTCCTACAATGAGCAGTTCTTC
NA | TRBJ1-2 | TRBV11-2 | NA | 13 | CASSFQGNYGYTF | TGTGCCAGCAGCTTTCAGGGCAACTATGGCTACACCTTC
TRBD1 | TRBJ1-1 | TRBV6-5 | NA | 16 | CASSYSVGQGHTEAFF | TGTGCCAGCAGTTACTCAGTCGGACAGGGGCACACTGAAGCTTTCTTT
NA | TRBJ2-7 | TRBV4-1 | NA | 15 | CASSQVHPGVNEQYF | TGCGCCAGCAGCCAAGTTCACCCGGGAGTGAACGAGCAGTACTTC
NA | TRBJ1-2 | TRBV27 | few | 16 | CASSPFGGAPLYGYTF | TGTGCCAGCAGTCCCTTCGGGGGGGCCCCGTTGTATGGCTACACCTTC
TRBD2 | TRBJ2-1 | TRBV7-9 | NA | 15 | CASSLIAGARNEQFF | TGTGCCAGCAGCTTGATAGCGGGAGCGAGAAATGAGCAGTTCTTC
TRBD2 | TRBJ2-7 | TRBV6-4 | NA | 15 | CASSRLAGGSYEQYF | TGTGCCAGCAGCCGACTAGCGGGAGGGTCCTACGAGCAGTACTTC
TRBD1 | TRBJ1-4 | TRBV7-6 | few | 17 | CASSPRGDRGHSEKLFF | TGTGCCAGCAGCCCCCGGGGAGACAGGGGGCATAGTGAAAAACTGTTTTTT
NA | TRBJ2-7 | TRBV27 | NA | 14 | CASSLSNRAGEQYF | TGTGCCAGCAGTTTATCGAATCGCGCTGGCGAGCAGTACTTC
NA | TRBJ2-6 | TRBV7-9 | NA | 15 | CASSTHRAGANVLTF | TGTGCCAGCAGCACCCACAGGGCTGGGGCCAACGTCCTGACTTTC
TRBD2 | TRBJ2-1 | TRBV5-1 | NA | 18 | CASSRGTSGGGSYNEQFF | TGCGCCAGCAGCCGCGGGACTAGCGGGGGGGGTTCCTACAATGAGCAGTTCTTC
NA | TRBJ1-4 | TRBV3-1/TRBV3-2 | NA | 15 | CASSPTAATNEKLFF | TGTGCCAGCAGCCCAACAGCTGCAACTAATGAAAAACTGTTTTTT
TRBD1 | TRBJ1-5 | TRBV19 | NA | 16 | CVQYRGQRRGYQPQHF | TGTGTCCAGTATAGGGGACAGAGAAGAGGGTATCAGCCCCAGCATTTT
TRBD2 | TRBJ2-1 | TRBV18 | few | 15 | CASSPGTSGINEQFF | TGTGCCAGCTCACCGGGGACTAGCGGGATCAATGAGCAGTTCTTC